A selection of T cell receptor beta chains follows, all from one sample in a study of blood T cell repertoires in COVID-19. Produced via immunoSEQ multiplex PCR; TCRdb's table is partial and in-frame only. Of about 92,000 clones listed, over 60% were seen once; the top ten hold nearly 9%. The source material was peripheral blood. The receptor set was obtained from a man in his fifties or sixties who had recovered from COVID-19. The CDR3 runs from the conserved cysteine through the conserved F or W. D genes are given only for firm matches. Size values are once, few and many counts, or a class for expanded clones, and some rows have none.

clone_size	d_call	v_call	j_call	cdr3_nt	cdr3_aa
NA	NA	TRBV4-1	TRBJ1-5	TGCGCCAGCAGCCAAGGACGGAGCCTTGTTCAGCCCCAGCATTTT	CASSQGRSLVQPQHF
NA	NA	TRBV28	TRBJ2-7	TGTGCCAGCAGTCCCGCCACGGGCTACGAGCAGTACTTC	CASSPATGYEQYF
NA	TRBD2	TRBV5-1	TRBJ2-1	TGCGCCAGCAGCTTGGATTCGGGACTAGCTTACAATGAGCAGTTCTTC	CASSLDSGLAYNEQFF
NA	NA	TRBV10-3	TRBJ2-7	TGTGCCATCAGGTCAAATTACGAGCAGTACTTC	CAIRSNYEQYF
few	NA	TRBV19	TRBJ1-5	TGTGCCTTTTTGGGGGGAATTAGCAATCAGCCCCAGCATTTT	CAFLGGISNQPQHF
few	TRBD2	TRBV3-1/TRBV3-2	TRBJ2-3	TGTGCCAGCCGCATGACTAGCGGGGGCACAGATACGCAGTATTTT	CASRMTSGGTDTQYF
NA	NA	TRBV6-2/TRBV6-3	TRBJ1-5	TGTGCCAGCAGTTCAGTTTGGCATCAGCCCCAGCATTTT	CASSSVWHQPQHF
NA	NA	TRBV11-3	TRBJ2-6	TGTGCCAGCAGCTTAGAGACAGTCCTCTCTGGGGCCAACGTCCTGACTTTC	CASSLETVLSGANVLTF
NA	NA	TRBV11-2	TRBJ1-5	TGTGCCAGCAGCTTAGGCAGTTATAGCAATCAGCCCCAGCATTTT	CASSLGSYSNQPQHF
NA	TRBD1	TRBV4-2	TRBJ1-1	TGTGCCAGCAGCCCACAGGGACAGGGGAGAGCTGAAGCTTTCTTT	CASSPQGQGRAEAFF
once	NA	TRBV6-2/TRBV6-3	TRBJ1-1	TGTGCCAGCAGTTATTCTGTACTCGCTTCTAAGAACACTGAAGCTTTCTTT	CASSYSVLASKNTEAFF
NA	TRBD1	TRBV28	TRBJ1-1	TGTGCCAGCAGGAGACGAACAGGGGGTAGGGGCACTGAAGCTTTCTTT	CASRRRTGGRGTEAFF
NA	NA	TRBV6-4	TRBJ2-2	TGTGCCAGCAGAATAAGGCAGGGGAACACCGGGGAGCTGTTTTTT	CASRIRQGNTGELFF
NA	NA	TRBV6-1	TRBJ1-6	TGTGCCAGCAGTACTTCTAATTCACCCCTCCACTTT	CASSTSNSPLHF
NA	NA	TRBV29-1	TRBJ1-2	TGCAGCGTTGAAGAAATATGGTCCCAGAACTATGGCTACACCTTC	CSVEEIWSQNYGYTF
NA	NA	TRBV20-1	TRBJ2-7	TGCAGTGCTAGTCAGCTAGCCGAAATAAAAGGCCAGTACTTC	CSASQLAEIKGQYF
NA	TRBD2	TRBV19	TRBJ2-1	TGTGCCAGTAGTATGGCTAGCGGGAGGGTGTTTGATGAGCAGTTCTTC	CASSMASGRVFDEQFF
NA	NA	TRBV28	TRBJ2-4	TGTGCCAGCAGGGGACAATCAGTAGCCAAAAACATTCAGTACTTC	CASRGQSVAKNIQYF
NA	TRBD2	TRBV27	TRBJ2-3	TGTGCCAGCAGCCCCCTTGTCCGGGGGGGAGATACGCAGTATTTT	CASSPLVRGGDTQYF
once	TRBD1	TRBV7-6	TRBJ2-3	TGTGCCAGCAGCTTAGGGGCCAGGGGGAAGACAGATACGCAGTATTTT	CASSLGARGKTDTQYF